These T cell receptor beta chains were read from a single sample in a study of blood T cell repertoires in COVID-19. Repertoires were generated with immunoSEQ multiplex PCR, while TCRdb's copy carries only in-frame clones and drops some. The sample shows 150,000 to 200,000 clones, about 79% of them seen only once. Sequences were obtained from peripheral blood. The receptors come from a woman between 65 and 79 years old with acute or convalescent COVID-19. Both conserved end residues are part of each CDR3. The order of the fields is D gene, V gene, J gene, clone size, CDR3 protein, CDR3 DNA. D genes are given only for firm matches. Rows give clone size only sometimes, using once, few, many, or a class for an expanded clone.

D gene: .; V gene: TRBV10-3; J gene: TRBJ2-7; clone size: .; CDR3 protein: CAIRAGNSYEQYF; CDR3 DNA: TGTGCCATCAGGGCAGGAAACTCCTACGAGCAGTACTTC
D gene: .; V gene: TRBV29-1; J gene: TRBJ2-5; clone size: .; CDR3 protein: CSVVGDDQETQYF; CDR3 DNA: TGCAGCGTTGTTGGAGATGACCAAGAGACCCAGTACTTC
D gene: .; V gene: TRBV4-1; J gene: TRBJ2-1; clone size: .; CDR3 protein: CASSHILVDNEQFF; CDR3 DNA: TGCGCCAGCAGCCACATACTAGTGGATAATGAGCAGTTCTTC
D gene: .; V gene: TRBV30; J gene: TRBJ2-5; clone size: .; CDR3 protein: CAWNQGLGETQYF; CDR3 DNA: TGTGCCTGGAATCAGGGGCTGGGAGAGACCCAGTACTTC
D gene: .; V gene: TRBV28; J gene: TRBJ2-1; clone size: few; CDR3 protein: CASSFITDERNEQFF; CDR3 DNA: TGTGCCAGCAGTTTTATCACAGACGAGCGGAATGAGCAGTTCTTC
D gene: TRBD2; V gene: TRBV11-2; J gene: TRBJ2-7; clone size: once; CDR3 protein: CASSPGLAGAAGGYEQYF; CDR3 DNA: TGTGCCAGCAGTCCGGGACTAGCGGGAGCCGCGGGCGGATACGAGCAGTACTTC
D gene: .; V gene: TRBV12-3/TRBV12-4; J gene: TRBJ2-2; clone size: .; CDR3 protein: CASIGVAGELFF; CDR3 DNA: TGTGCCAGCATAGGGGTGGCCGGGGAGCTGTTTTTT
D gene: TRBD2; V gene: TRBV27; J gene: TRBJ2-5; clone size: .; CDR3 protein: CASSLSSGRAAETQYF; CDR3 DNA: TGTGCCAGCAGTTTATCAAGCGGGAGGGCCGCAGAGACCCAGTACTTC
D gene: .; V gene: TRBV5-1; J gene: TRBJ1-1; clone size: few; CDR3 protein: CASSLARFSETDTEAFF; CDR3 DNA: TGCGCCAGCAGCTTGGCCAGGTTTTCAGAGACGGACACTGAAGCTTTCTTT
D gene: TRBD1; V gene: TRBV5-6; J gene: TRBJ1-2; clone size: .; CDR3 protein: CASSLTTGAYGYTF; CDR3 DNA: TGTGCCAGCAGCTTGACGACAGGGGCCTATGGCTACACCTTC
D gene: .; V gene: TRBV6-5; J gene: TRBJ2-7; clone size: few; CDR3 protein: CASRGEGTYEQYF; CDR3 DNA: TGTGCCAGCCGCGGAGAGGGTACCTACGAGCAGTACTTC
D gene: .; V gene: TRBV5-1; J gene: TRBJ1-3; clone size: .; CDR3 protein: CASSFWGAGNTIYF; CDR3 DNA: TGCGCCAGCAGCTTCTGGGGAGCTGGAAACACCATATATTTT
D gene: TRBD1; V gene: TRBV6-5; J gene: TRBJ2-1; clone size: .; CDR3 protein: CASSPGQHNEQFF; CDR3 DNA: TGTGCCAGCAGTCCGGGACAGCATAATGAGCAGTTCTTC
D gene: .; V gene: TRBV28; J gene: TRBJ2-1; clone size: once; CDR3 protein: CASLNGLRNEQFF; CDR3 DNA: TGTGCCAGCCTGAACGGACTACGCAATGAGCAGTTCTTC
D gene: .; V gene: TRBV7-2; J gene: TRBJ1-3; clone size: .; CDR3 protein: CASSLDRSGNTIYF; CDR3 DNA: TGTGCCAGCAGCTTAGACAGATCTGGAAACACCATATATTTT
D gene: .; V gene: TRBV7-3; J gene: TRBJ1-2; clone size: .; CDR3 protein: CASSLAGGYPSYGYTF; CDR3 DNA: TGTGCCAGCAGCCTCGCCGGGGGGTACCCCTCCTATGGCTACACCTTC
D gene: .; V gene: TRBV19; J gene: TRBJ2-1; clone size: .; CDR3 protein: CASRRLSSSYNEQFF; CDR3 DNA: TGTGCCAGTAGACGGCTTTCTAGCTCCTACAATGAGCAGTTCTTC
D gene: .; V gene: TRBV7-9; J gene: TRBJ2-7; clone size: .; CDR3 protein: CASSFGMNSIAASSYEQYF; CDR3 DNA: TGTGCCAGCAGCTTCGGTATGAATAGCATAGCGGCAAGCTCCTACGAGCAGTACTTC